A selection of T cell receptor beta chains follows, all from one sample in a study of blood T cells in healthy people across ages. TCRdb ran MiXCR on the 5' RACE reads and lists one entry per CDR3 protein. Found here are about 1.5 million distinct CDR3 sequences, approximately 43% of them singletons; the top ten hold approximately 4%. The sample was blood. The source is a woman in her late teens or twenties in good health. Each CDR3 is given with its conserved first and last residue. The order of the fields is J gene, D gene, clone size, V gene, CDR3 protein, CDR3 DNA. A D gene is named only where the DNA matches it firmly. Size values are once, few and many counts, or a class for expanded clones, and some rows have none.

TRBJ2-1	TRBD2	NA	TRBV6-5	CASSYRLANEQFF	TGTGCCAGCAGTTACCGACTAGCAAATGAGCAGTTCTTC
TRBJ2-5	TRBD2	NA	TRBV4-1	CASSQDRSAGGRGETQYF	TGCGCCAGCAGCCAAGATCGGTCAGCGGGAGGCAGGGGAGAGACCCAGTACTTC
TRBJ2-1	TRBD2	few	TRBV5-5	CASSSLGLVDNEQFF	TGTGCCAGCAGCTCGCTGGGACTAGTAGACAATGAGCAGTTCTTC
TRBJ2-1	NA	few	TRBV7-2	CASSTAPSSYNEQFF	TGTGCCAGCAGTACCGCCCCGAGCTCCTACAATGAGCAGTTCTTC
TRBJ1-2	TRBD1	few	TRBV29-1	CSVSGQGHGYTF	TGCAGCGTTTCGGGACAGGGTCATGGCTACACCTTC
TRBJ2-7	NA	NA	TRBV6-2/TRBV6-3	CASSYQSPYERYF	TGTGCCAGCAGTTATCAGTCCCCCTACGAGCGGTACTTC
TRBJ2-5	TRBD2	once	TRBV3-1	CASSQVGAGHQETQYF	TGTGCCAGCAGCCAAGTCGGAGCGGGACACCAAGAGACCCAGTACTTC
TRBJ2-1	NA	NA	TRBV4-1	CASSLPLKGNEQFF	TGCGCCAGCAGCCTCCCTTTAAAGGGGAATGAGCAGTTCTTC
TRBJ2-7	NA	few	TRBV7-9	CASSLALRGRESSYEQYF	TGTGCCAGCAGCTTAGCGCTCCGAGGCCGAGAAAGCTCCTACGAGCAGTACTTC
TRBJ2-7	TRBD2	NA	TRBV12-3/TRBV12-4	CASRLSGRSYNEQYF	TGTGCCAGCAGACTGAGCGGGAGGTCCTACAATGAGCAGTACTTC
TRBJ2-3	TRBD1	NA	TRBV12-3/TRBV12-4	CASRRQGAGTDTQYF	TGTGCCAGCAGACGACAGGGGGCCGGTACAGATACGCAGTATTTT
TRBJ1-1	NA	few	TRBV2	CASIPPRGEVAEAFF	TGTGCCAGCATCCCCCCCCGGGGGGAGGTAGCGGAAGCTTTCTTT
TRBJ2-7	NA	NA	TRBV10-3	CAIGVGLYEQYF	TGTGCCATCGGAGTAGGCCTCTACGAGCAGTACTTC
TRBJ1-2	NA	NA	TRBV20-1	CSVSGDFYGYTF	TGCAGTGTCTCAGGGGATTTCTATGGCTACACCTTC
TRBJ2-1	NA	NA	TRBV19	CASTMAAWNPYNEQFF	TGTGCCAGTACCATGGCGGCGTGGAACCCCTACAATGAGCAGTTCTTC
TRBJ2-7	NA	NA	TRBV6-2/TRBV6-3	CASSYSLAGDYEQYF	TGTGCCAGCAGTTACTCCCTAGCCGGGGACTACGAGCAGTACTTC
TRBJ1-1	NA	NA	TRBV6-5	CASSDRRGTEAFF	TGTGCCAGCAGTGACCGACGTGGGACTGAAGCTTTCTTT
TRBJ2-3	NA	NA	TRBV27	CASSPSLRDPDLATDTQYF	TGTGCCAGCAGTCCAAGTCTCCGGGACCCAGACTTGGCCACAGATACGCAGTATTTT
TRBJ1-1	NA	NA	TRBV18	CASANPNTEAFF	TGTGCCAGCGCGAACCCGAACACTGAAGCTTTCTTT
TRBJ1-1	TRBD1	few	TRBV20-1	CSAIGPGTGTTEAFF	TGCAGTGCTATTGGTCCCGGGACAGGGACCACTGAAGCTTTCTTT
TRBJ2-7	NA	few	TRBV4-1	CASSQFGTSYEQYF	TGCGCCAGCAGCCAATTCGGGACGTCCTACGAGCAGTACTTC
TRBJ2-2	NA	NA	TRBV6-1	CASSDSGYTGELFF	TGTGCCAGCAGTGATAGCGGATACACCGGGGAGCTGTTTTTT
TRBJ2-3	NA	few	TRBV20-1	CSAEPGPGAQYF	TGCAGTGCCGAACCGGGACCGGGGGCGCAGTATTTT
TRBJ2-7	TRBD1	NA	TRBV12-3/TRBV12-4	CASSSGTGGPSTYEQYF	TGTGCCAGCAGTTCGGGGACAGGGGGCCCATCCACCTACGAGCAGTACTTC
TRBJ2-1	NA	NA	TRBV5-1	CASSLALPNEQFF	TGCGCCAGCAGCTTGGCCTTACCCAATGAGCAGTTCTTC
TRBJ1-1	NA	NA	TRBV30	CASNGITEAFF	TGTGCCTCCAACGGGATCACTGAAGCTTTCTTT
TRBJ2-3	TRBD2	NA	TRBV27	CASSLRGRAKGADTQYF	TGTGCCAGCAGCTTGAGAGGGAGGGCCAAAGGGGCAGATACGCAGTATTTT
TRBJ2-5	NA	few	TRBV4-3	CASSQIAGHLGGTQYF	TGCGCCAGCAGCCAGATCGCGGGACACTTGGGGGGGACCCAGTACTTC
TRBJ2-5	TRBD1	NA	TRBV2	CASSDVRGQVAPNKYF	TGTGCCAGCAGTGACGTGAGGGGACAGGTGGCCCCAAACAAGTACTTC
TRBJ1-1	NA	NA	TRBV12-3/TRBV12-4	CASRPRGNSNTEAFF	TGTGCCAGCAGACCGAGAGGGAATTCGAACACTGAAGCTTTCTTT
TRBJ1-2	NA	NA	TRBV29-1	CSVLRDTDLGYGYTF	TGCAGCGTACTCCGGGACACAGATTTAGGCTATGGCTACACCTTC
TRBJ1-1	NA	NA	TRBV29-1	CSVGSSTTGTEAFF	TGCAGCGTGGGATCGTCGACGACTGGCACTGAAGCTTTCTTT
TRBJ2-5	NA	many	TRBV7-2	CASSLYRRETQYF	TGTGCCAGCAGCTTATATAGGCGGGAGACCCAGTACTTC
TRBJ2-1	NA	many	TRBV13	CASCQIYNEQFF	TGTGCCAGCTGTCAGATTTACAATGAGCAGTTCTTC
TRBJ2-7	TRBD2	few	TRBV29-1	CSVVQRLAGYNEQYF	TGCAGCGTTGTACAGAGACTAGCGGGATACAATGAGCAGTACTTC
TRBJ1-1	NA	NA	TRBV5-6	CASSLEWGRDTEAFF	TGTGCCAGCAGTTTGGAGTGGGGCCGGGACACTGAAGCTTTCTTT
TRBJ2-1	TRBD1	many	TRBV12-3/TRBV12-4	CASSAQEDRAYNEQFF	TGTGCCAGCAGTGCCCAGGAGGACAGGGCTTACAATGAGCAGTTCTTC
TRBJ1-3	TRBD1	NA	TRBV14	CASRHRGLGNTIYF	TGTGCCAGCAGGCACAGGGGTTTAGGAAACACCATATATTTT
TRBJ1-5	NA	few	TRBV20-1	CSARMGGNQPQHF	TGCAGTGCTAGAATGGGTGGCAATCAGCCCCAGCATTTT
TRBJ2-7	NA	NA	TRBV7-2	CASSSGFLQNYEQYF	TGTGCCAGCAGCTCAGGGTTCCTTCAAAACTACGAGCAGTACTTC
TRBJ2-7	NA	NA	TRBV6-1	CASSEFRISYEQYF	TGTGCCAGCAGTGAATTCAGGATCTCCTACGAGCAGTACTTC
TRBJ1-1	NA	few	TRBV29-1	CSPTVEGNTEAFF	TGCAGCCCCACCGTCGAGGGGAACACTGAAGCTTTCTTT
TRBJ2-4	TRBD1	NA	TRBV24-1	CATSDLSDRGGNIQYF	TGTGCCACCAGTGACCTAAGCGACAGGGGAGGAAACATTCAGTACTTC
TRBJ1-2	NA	NA	TRBV29-1	CSVFWQANYGYTF	NA
TRBJ2-1	NA	NA	TRBV5-1	CASSLAGDISYNEQFF	TGCGCCAGCAGCTTGGCGGGGGACATTTCCTACAATGAGCAGTTCTTC
TRBJ2-4	TRBD2	few	TRBV2	CASTEWTSGIQYF	TGTGCCAGCACCGAATGGACTAGTGGGATTCAGTACTTC